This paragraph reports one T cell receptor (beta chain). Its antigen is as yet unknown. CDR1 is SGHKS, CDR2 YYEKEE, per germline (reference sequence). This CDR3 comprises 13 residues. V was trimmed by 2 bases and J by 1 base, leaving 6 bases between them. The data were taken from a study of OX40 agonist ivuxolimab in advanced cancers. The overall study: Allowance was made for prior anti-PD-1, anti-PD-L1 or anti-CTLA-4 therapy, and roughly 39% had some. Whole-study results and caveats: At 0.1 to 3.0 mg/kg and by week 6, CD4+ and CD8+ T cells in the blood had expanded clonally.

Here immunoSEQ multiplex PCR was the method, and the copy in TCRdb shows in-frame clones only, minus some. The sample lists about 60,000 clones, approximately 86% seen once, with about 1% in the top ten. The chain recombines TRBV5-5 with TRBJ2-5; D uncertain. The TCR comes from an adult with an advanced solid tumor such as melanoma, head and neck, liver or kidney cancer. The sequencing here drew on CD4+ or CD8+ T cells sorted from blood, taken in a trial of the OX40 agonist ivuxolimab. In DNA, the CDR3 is TGTGCCAGCAGCTTTGGAATCCAAGAGACCCAGTACTTC. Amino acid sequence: CASSFGIQETQYF.